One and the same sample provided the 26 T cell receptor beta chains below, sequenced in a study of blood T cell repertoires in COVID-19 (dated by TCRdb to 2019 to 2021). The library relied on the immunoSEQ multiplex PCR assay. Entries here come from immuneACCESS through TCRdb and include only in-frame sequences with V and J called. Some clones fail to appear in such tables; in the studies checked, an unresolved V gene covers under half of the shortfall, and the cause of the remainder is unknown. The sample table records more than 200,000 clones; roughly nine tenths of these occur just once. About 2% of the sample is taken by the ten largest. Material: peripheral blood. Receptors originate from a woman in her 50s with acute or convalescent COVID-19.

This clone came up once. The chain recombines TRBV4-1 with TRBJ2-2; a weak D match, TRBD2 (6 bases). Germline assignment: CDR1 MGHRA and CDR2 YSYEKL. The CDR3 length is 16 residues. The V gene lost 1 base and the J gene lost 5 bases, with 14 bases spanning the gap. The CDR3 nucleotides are TGCGCCAGCAGCCAAGGCGGGGCAGTATGGACCGGGGAGCTGTTTTTT. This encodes CASSQGGAVWTGELFF.

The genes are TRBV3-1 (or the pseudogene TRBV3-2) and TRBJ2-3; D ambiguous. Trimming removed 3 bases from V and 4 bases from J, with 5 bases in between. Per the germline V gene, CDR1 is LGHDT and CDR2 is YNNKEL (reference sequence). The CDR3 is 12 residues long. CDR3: CASSHNPDTQYF. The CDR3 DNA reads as TGTGCCAGCAGCCATAATCCAGATACGCAGTATTTT.

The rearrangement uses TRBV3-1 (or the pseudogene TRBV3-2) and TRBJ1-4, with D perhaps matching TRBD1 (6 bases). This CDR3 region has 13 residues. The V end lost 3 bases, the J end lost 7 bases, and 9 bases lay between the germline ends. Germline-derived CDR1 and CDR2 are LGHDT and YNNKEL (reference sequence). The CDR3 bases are TGTGCCAGCAGCCACAGGGGCGGTGAAAAACTGTTTTTT. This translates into CASSHRGGEKLFF.

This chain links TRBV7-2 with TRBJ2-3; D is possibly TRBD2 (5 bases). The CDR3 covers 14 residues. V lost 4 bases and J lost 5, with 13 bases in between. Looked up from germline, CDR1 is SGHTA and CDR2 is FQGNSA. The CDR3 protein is CASSSGLGRDTQYF. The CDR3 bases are TGTGCCAGCAGCTCTGGGTTGGGGAGAGATACGCAGTATTTT.

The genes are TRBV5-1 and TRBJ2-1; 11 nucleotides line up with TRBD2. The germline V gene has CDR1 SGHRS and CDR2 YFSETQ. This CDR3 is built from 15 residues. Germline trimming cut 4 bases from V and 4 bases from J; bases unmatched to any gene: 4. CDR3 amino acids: CASSTSSGGYNEQFF. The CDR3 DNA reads TGCGCCAGCAGCACGTCTAGCGGGGGGTACAATGAGCAGTTCTTC.

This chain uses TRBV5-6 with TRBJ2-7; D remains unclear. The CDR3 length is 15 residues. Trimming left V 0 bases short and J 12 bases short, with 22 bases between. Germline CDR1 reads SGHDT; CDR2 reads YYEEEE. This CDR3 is CASSLVGLLSPIWYF. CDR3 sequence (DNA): TGTGCCAGCAGCTTGGTTGGGCTTTTATCCCCTATTTGGTACTTC.

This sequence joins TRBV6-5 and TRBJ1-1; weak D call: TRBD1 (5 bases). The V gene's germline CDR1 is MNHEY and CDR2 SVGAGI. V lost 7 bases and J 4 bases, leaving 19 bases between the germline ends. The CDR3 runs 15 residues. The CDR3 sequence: CASTDPGGGATEAFF. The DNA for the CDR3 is TGTGCCAGCACCGACCCTGGGGGGGGAGCCACTGAAGCTTTCTTT.

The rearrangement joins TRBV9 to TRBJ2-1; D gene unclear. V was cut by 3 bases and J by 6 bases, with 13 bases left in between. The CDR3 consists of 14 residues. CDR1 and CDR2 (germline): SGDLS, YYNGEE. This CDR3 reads CASSDELPRNEQFF. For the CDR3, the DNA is TGTGCCAGCAGCGACGAACTCCCACGCAATGAGCAGTTCTTC.

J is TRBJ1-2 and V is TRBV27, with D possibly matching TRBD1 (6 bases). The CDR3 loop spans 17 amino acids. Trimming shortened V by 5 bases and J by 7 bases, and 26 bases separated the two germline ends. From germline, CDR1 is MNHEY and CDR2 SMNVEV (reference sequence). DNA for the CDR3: TGTGCCAGCAGTCCCCCTCGAGGGGGTTCCGGGACAAGTGGCTACACCTTC. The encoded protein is CASSPPRGGSGTSGYTF.

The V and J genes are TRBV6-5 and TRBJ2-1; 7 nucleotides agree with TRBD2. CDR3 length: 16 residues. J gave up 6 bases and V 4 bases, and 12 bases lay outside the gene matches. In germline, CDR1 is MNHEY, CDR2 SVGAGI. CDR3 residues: CASSSPGGGFGNEQFF. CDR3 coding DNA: TGTGCCAGCAGTTCCCCTGGGGGGGGGTTCGGCAATGAGCAGTTCTTC.

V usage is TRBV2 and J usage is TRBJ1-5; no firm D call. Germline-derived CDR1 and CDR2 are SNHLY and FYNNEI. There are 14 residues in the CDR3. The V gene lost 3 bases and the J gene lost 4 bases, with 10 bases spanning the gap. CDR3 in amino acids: CASSDTLANQPQHF. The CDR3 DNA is TGTGCCAGCAGTGACACCCTGGCTAATCAGCCCCAGCATTTT.

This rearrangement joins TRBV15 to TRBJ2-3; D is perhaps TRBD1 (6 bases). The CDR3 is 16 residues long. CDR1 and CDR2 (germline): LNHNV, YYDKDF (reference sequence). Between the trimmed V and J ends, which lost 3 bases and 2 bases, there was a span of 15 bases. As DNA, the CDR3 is TGTGCCACCAGCAGCCAACCGGACAGACCCACAGATACGCAGTATTTT. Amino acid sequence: CATSSQPDRPTDTQYF.

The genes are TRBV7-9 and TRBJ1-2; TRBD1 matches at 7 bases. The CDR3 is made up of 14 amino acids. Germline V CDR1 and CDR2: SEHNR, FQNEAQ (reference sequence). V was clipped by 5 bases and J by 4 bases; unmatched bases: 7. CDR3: CASSPWGDSYGYTF. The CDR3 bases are TGTGCCAGCAGCCCCTGGGGGGACAGCTATGGCTACACCTTC.

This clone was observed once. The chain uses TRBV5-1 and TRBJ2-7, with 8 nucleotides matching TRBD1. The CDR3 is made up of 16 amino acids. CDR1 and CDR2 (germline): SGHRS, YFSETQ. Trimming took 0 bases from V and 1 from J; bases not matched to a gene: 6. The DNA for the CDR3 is TGCGCCAGCAGCTTGGCCGGGACAGGCGCTTCCTACGAGCAGTACTTC. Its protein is CASSLAGTGASYEQYF.

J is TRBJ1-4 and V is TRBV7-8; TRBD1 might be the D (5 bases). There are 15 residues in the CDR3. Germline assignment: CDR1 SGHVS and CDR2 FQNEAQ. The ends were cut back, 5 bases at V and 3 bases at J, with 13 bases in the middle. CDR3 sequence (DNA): TGTGCCAGCAGCGCGCAGGGAAAGCCTAATGAAAAACTGTTTTTT. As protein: CASSAQGKPNEKLFF. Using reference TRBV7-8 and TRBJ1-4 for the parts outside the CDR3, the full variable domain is GAGVSQSPRYKVAKRGQDVALRCDPISGHVSLFWYQQALGQGPEFLTYFQNEAQLDKSGLPSDRFFAERPEGSVSTLKIQRTQQEDSAVYLCASSAQGKPNEKLFFGSGTQLSVL.

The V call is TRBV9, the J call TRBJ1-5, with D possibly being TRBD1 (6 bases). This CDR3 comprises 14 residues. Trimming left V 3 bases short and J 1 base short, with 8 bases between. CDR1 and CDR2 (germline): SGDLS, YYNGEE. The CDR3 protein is CASSAGDSNQPQHF. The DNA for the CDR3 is TGTGCCAGCAGCGCAGGGGACAGCAATCAGCCCCAGCATTTT.

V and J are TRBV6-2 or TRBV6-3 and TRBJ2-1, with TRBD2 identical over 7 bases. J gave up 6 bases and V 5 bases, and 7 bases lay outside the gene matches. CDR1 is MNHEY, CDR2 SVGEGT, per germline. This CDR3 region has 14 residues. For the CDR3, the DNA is TGTGCCAGCAGTGGGGGAGGGCTTTCCAATGAGCAGTTCTTC. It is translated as CASSGGGLSNEQFF.

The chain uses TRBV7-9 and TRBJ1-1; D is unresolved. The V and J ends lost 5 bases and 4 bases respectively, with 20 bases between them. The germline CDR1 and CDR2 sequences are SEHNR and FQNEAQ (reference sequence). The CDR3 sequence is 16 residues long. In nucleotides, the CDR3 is TGTGCCAGCAGCCCCCCAGACGGGGTAAGAGGCACTGAAGCTTTCTTT. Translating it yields CASSPPDGVRGTEAFF.

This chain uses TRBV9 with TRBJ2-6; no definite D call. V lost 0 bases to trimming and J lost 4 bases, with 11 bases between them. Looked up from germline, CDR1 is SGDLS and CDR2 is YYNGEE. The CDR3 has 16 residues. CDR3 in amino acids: CASSVGRFSGANVLTF. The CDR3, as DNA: TGTGCCAGCAGCGTAGGGAGATTTTCCGGGGCCAACGTCCTGACTTTC.

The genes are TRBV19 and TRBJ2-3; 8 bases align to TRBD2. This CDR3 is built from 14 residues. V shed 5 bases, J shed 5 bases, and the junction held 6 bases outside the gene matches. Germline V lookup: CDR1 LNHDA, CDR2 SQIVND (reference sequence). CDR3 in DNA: TGTGCCAGTAGTGGCGGGGGGTTTTTAGATACGCAGTATTTT. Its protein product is CASSGGGFLDTQYF.

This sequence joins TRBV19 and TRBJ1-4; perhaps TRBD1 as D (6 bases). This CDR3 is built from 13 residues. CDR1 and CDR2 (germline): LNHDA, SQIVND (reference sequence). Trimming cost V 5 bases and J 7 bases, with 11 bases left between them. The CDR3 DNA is TGTGCCAGTAGTGGGCAGGGGTCTGAAAAACTGTTTTTT. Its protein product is CASSGQGSEKLFF.

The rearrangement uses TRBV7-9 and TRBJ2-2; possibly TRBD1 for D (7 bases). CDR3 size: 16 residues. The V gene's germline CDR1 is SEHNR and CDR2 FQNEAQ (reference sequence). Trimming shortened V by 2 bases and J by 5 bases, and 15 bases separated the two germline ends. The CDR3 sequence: CASSLPRAGGTGELFF. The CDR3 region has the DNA TGTGCCAGCAGCTTACCCCGGGCAGGGGGGACCGGGGAGCTGTTTTTT.

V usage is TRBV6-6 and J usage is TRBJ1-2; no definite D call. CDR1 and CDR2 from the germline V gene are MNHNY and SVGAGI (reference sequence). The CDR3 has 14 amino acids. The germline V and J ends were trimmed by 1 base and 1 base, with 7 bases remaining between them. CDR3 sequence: CASSYLGSNYGYTF. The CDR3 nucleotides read TGTGCCAGCAGTTACTTGGGCAGTAACTATGGCTACACCTTC.

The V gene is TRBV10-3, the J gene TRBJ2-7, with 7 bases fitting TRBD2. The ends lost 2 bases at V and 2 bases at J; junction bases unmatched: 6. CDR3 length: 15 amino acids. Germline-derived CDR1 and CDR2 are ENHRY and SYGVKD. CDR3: CAISEAASGPYEQYF. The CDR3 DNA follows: TGTGCCATCAGTGAGGCGGCTAGCGGACCCTACGAGCAGTACTTC.

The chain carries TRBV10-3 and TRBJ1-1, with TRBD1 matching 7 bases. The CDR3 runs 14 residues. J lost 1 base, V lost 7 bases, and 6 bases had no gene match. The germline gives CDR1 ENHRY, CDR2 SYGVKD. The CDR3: CAIKEGAANTEAFF. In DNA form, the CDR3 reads TGTGCCATCAAGGAGGGGGCTGCGAACACTGAAGCTTTCTTT.

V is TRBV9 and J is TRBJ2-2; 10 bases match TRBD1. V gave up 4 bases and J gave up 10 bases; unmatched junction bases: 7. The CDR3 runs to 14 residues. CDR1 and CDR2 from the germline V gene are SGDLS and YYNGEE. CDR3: CASSRRDRGEELFF. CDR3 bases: TGTGCCAGCAGCCGCCGGGACAGGGGAGAGGAGCTGTTTTTT. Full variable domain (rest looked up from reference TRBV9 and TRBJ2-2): DSGVTQTPKHLITATGQRVTLRCSPRSGDLSVYWYQQSLDQGLQFLIQYYNGEERAKGNILERFSAQQFPDLHSELNLSSLELGDSALYFCASSRRDRGEELFFGEGSRLTVL.